By its share, the clone carrying this T cell receptor (beta chain) is medium-sized. The antigen remains unidentified. The data stem from a study of T-cell memory formation after mild COVID-19. Study overall: Among the donors, TCR clusters were largely specific to each donor. Study-wide findings and caveats: Clones contracting over day 15 to 85 were CD4/CD8 balanced, with later expanders leaning CD4+. CD4+ contracting clones were mainly CM and EM; CD8+ ones, EMRA.

The CDR3 extends over 13 amino acids. CDR1 and CDR2 from the germline V gene are DFQATT and SNEGSKA (reference sequence). Trimming pared 1 base from V and 3 bases from J, leaving 10 bases between. Constant-segment primers served in 5'RACE that generated TCR alpha and TCR beta cDNA libraries bearing sample barcodes and UMIs. TCRdb redid the calling of the 5' RACE reads with MiXCR, one entry per CDR3 protein. Of about 14,000 distinct CDR3 sequences in the sample, roughly a fifth were seen once. The rearrangement joins TRBV20-1 to TRBJ2-7; unclear D gene. Material: PBMCs or a T cell subset sorted from them (not recorded which). The TCR originated in an adult woman who had mild COVID-19 (a few samples of this study predate the infection). Cell type and time point are not known. The CDR3 here is CSARGNPDYEQYF. As DNA, the CDR3 is TGCAGTGCTAGAGGCAACCCCGACTACGAGCAGTACTTC.